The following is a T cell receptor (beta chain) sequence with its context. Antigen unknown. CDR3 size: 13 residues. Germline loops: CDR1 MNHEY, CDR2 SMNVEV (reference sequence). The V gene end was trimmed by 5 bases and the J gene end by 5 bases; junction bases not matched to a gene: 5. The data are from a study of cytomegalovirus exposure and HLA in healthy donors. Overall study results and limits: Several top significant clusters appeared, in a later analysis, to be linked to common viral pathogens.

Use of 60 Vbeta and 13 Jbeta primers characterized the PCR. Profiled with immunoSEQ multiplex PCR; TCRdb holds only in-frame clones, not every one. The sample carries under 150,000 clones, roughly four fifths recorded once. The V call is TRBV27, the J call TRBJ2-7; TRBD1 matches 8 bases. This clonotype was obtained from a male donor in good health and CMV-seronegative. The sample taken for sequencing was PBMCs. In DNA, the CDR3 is TGTGCCAGCAGTCTTGGACAGGGACACGAGCAGTACTTC. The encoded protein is CASSLGQGHEQYF.